The 27 T cell receptor beta chains below come from one sample, sequenced in a study of control samples from healthy donors and cancer patients. Repertoires were generated with immunoSEQ multiplex PCR, while TCRdb's copy carries only in-frame clones and drops some. Here the sample spans about 61,000 clones, 90% being singletons. The sample taken for sequencing was PBMCs. The source of these receptors is a man aged 60-69 years with colorectal cancer.

The chain links TRBV28 to TRBJ1-2; TRBD1 matches at 9 bases. The germline V gene has CDR1 MDHEN and CDR2 SYDVKM. This CDR3 is built from 20 residues. The junction had 22 bases not matched to a gene; V was cut back by 6 bases and J by 2 bases. The CDR3 DNA reads TGTGCCAGCAGCAGTCCCGGGACAGGGACTTTCTACCGAGAAAACTATGGCTACACCTTC. Its translation is CASSSPGTGTFYRENYGYTF.

This clone was observed once. V usage is TRBV5-8 and J usage is TRBJ1-1; a weak D match, TRBD1 (6 bases). V dropped 2 bases and J dropped 5 bases, with 16 bases sitting between them. The CDR3 is 15 residues long. Germline V CDR1 and CDR2: SGHTS, YDEGEE. The CDR3 protein is CASSFQGIPRTEAFF. Written as DNA, the CDR3 is TGTGCCAGCAGCTTTCAGGGGATCCCACGGACTGAAGCTTTCTTT.

The chain employs TRBV6-2 or TRBV6-3 and TRBJ2-5, with 13 bases that match TRBD2. V gave up 5 bases and J gave up 1 base; unmatched junction bases: 1. CDR1 and CDR2 (germline): MNHEY, SVGEGT. CDR3 length: 15 residues. CDR3 protein: CASSGLAGVQETQYF. The CDR3, as DNA: TGTGCCAGCAGTGGACTAGCGGGGGTCCAAGAGACCCAGTACTTC.

This chain joins TRBV11-3 and TRBJ1-1; D may be TRBD1 (5 bases). Between the trimmed V and J ends, which lost 5 bases and 5 bases, there was a span of 15 bases. The germline gives CDR1 SGHNT, CDR2 YENEEA. The CDR3 sequence is 14 residues long. The CDR3 coding sequence is TGTGCCAGCAGCCCGACGGGGGTGGGAACTGAAGCTTTCTTT. This gives the protein CASSPTGVGTEAFF.

The J gene is TRBJ1-5, the V gene TRBV29-1; D unclear. V dropped 7 bases and J dropped 0 bases, with 16 bases sitting between them. The germline gives CDR1 SQVTM, CDR2 ANQGSEA. The CDR3 has 15 residues. The CDR3 coding sequence is TGCAGCGCCCATATCAGGTACTATAGCAATCAGCCCCAGCATTTT. Encoded protein: CSAHIRYYSNQPQHF.

The chain combines TRBV18 with TRBJ1-1; no clear D. V gave up 2 bases and J gave up 4 bases, with 8 bases separating them. Germline lookup yields CDR1 KGHSH and CDR2 LQKENI. The CDR3 sequence is 13 residues long. In nucleotides, the CDR3 is TGTGCCAGCTCACCAAGCTGGGTCACTGAAGCTTTCTTT. Translating gives CASSPSWVTEAFF.

The chain joins TRBV28 to TRBJ1-2; D is unclear. Trimming removed 8 bases from V and 7 bases from J, with 17 bases in between. The CDR3 has 13 residues. Germline CDR1 and CDR2: MDHEN and SYDVKM. The CDR3 here is CASRSLPAGGYTF. CDR3 nucleotide sequence: TGTGCCAGCCGAAGTCTACCCGCGGGTGGCTACACCTTC.

The J gene is TRBJ2-7, the V gene TRBV7-2; the match to TRBD2 covers 8 bases. CDR1 is SGHTA and CDR2 is FQGNSA in the germline V gene. Trimming took 5 bases from V and 3 from J; bases not matched to a gene: 6. This CDR3 has 14 amino acids. The CDR3 DNA reads as TGTGCCAGCAGCCCTCGGAGCGGGGGCTACGAGCAGTACTTC. Protein: CASSPRSGGYEQYF.

V usage is TRBV11-3 and J usage is TRBJ2-5; a weak D match, TRBD1 (6 bases). Germline CDR1 and CDR2: SGHNT and YENEEA. This CDR3 is built from 14 residues. V gave up 4 bases and J gave up 2 bases, with 11 bases separating them. CDR3 sequence: CASSSDSPQETQYF. DNA of the CDR3: TGTGCCAGCAGCTCGGACAGTCCACAAGAGACCCAGTACTTC.

The chain carries TRBV10-3 and TRBJ2-3, with 8 bases that match TRBD2. The CDR3 extends over 18 amino acids. J lost 7 bases, V lost 0 bases, and 15 bases had no gene match. The germline V gene encodes CDR1 ENHRY and CDR2 SYGVKD. CDR3 residues: CAISESRVDSGVLHTQYF. DNA for the CDR3: TGTGCCATCAGTGAGTCGAGAGTCGATAGCGGGGTCCTCCATACGCAGTATTTT.

This clone appeared once. The V call is TRBV3-1 (or the pseudogene TRBV3-2), the J call TRBJ2-7; the D is unclear. V was pared by 1 base and J by 5 bases, with 12 bases between. The CDR3 extends over 14 amino acids. From germline, CDR1 is LGHDT and CDR2 YNNKEL (reference sequence). The CDR3, as DNA: TGTGCCAGCAGCCAAGCCACAATAAACCACGAGCAGTACTTC. Translated, it gives CASSQATINHEQYF.

The gene calls are TRBV7-2 and TRBJ2-2; either TRBD1 or TRBD2 may supply D (5 bases each). Germline assignment: CDR1 SGHTA and CDR2 FQGNSA. The CDR3 runs 16 residues. V lost 5 bases to trimming and J lost 2 bases, with 15 bases between them. The CDR3 here is CASSRDPTPNTGELFF. The CDR3 DNA sequence: TGTGCCAGCAGCCGGGACCCGACTCCTAACACCGGGGAGCTGTTTTTT.

The J gene is TRBJ2-1, the V gene TRBV7-6, with D uncertain. V dropped 0 bases and J dropped 7 bases, with 13 bases sitting between them. The CDR3 runs to 15 residues. Germline V gene lookup returns CDR1 SGHVS and CDR2 FNYEAQ. The DNA for the CDR3 is TGTGCCAGCAGCTTAGCGGATCGGTTACAAAATGAGCAGTTCTTC. It translates to CASSLADRLQNEQFF.

CDR3: CASSERLRETQYF. In DNA form, the CDR3 reads TGTGCCAGCAGCGAGAGGCTCCGGGAGACCCAGTACTTC. V usage is TRBV9 and J usage is TRBJ2-5; D unclear. Germline V gene lookup returns CDR1 SGDLS and CDR2 YYNGEE. Trimming left V 3 bases short and J 5 bases short, with 11 bases between. The length of the CDR3 is 13 residues.

The V call is TRBV10-3, the J call TRBJ1-6; D is perhaps TRBD1 (5 bases). The CDR3 has 14 residues. Deletions cut 6 bases from V and 5 bases from J, with 11 bases between. Germline-derived CDR1 and CDR2 are ENHRY and SYGVKD. CDR3 sequence (DNA): TGTGCCATCAGGAGTGGGGGGGATAATTCACCCCTCCACTTT. It translates to CAIRSGGDNSPLHF.

V is TRBV18 and J is TRBJ1-5, with D maybe TRBD1 (5 bases). The germline V and J ends were trimmed by 6 bases and 6 bases, with 15 bases remaining between them. In germline, CDR1 is KGHSH, CDR2 LQKENI. This CDR3 is built from 14 residues. CDR3 sequence reads: CASSPGTPFQPQHF. The CDR3 bases are TGTGCCAGCTCGCCGGGGACTCCGTTTCAGCCCCAGCATTTT. Complete variable domain (other parts from reference TRBV18 and TRBJ1-5): NAGVMQNPRHLVRRRGQEARLRCSPMKGHSHVYWYRQLPEEGLKFMVYLQKENIIDESGMPKERFSAEFPKEGPSILRIQQVVRGDSAAYFCASSPGTPFQPQHFGDGTRLSIL.

The chain is built from TRBV6-5 and TRBJ1-1, with 9 nucleotides matching TRBD1. The CDR3 is made up of 14 amino acids. From germline, CDR1 is MNHEY and CDR2 SVGAGI. V trimming: 6 bases; J trimming: 5 bases; junction bases outside the gene matches: 7. The CDR3 protein is CASSWDRVGTEAFF. DNA of the CDR3: TGTGCCAGCAGCTGGGACAGGGTCGGGACTGAAGCTTTCTTT.

V usage is TRBV6-5 and J usage is TRBJ1-5; unclear D gene. Germline CDR1 reads MNHEY; CDR2 reads SVGAGI. V shed 8 bases and J shed 9 bases, with 8 bases lying between them. The CDR3 totals 10 residues. In DNA form, the CDR3 reads TGTGCCAGCGGAGTTGCGCCCCAGCATTTT. Its protein product is CASGVAPQHF.

The chain is built from TRBV3-1 (or the pseudogene TRBV3-2) and TRBJ1-5; TRBD1 is a possible D gene (5 bases). Germline lookup yields CDR1 LGHDT and CDR2 YNNKEL (reference sequence). Trimming left V 5 bases short and J 2 bases short, with 10 bases between. This CDR3 is 14 amino acids long. CDR3 loop: CASSRGRGNQPQHF. DNA for the CDR3: TGTGCCAGCAGCAGGGGAAGGGGCAATCAGCCCCAGCATTTT.

V and J are TRBV3-1 (or the pseudogene TRBV3-2) and TRBJ2-3; D may match TRBD1 or TRBD2 (5 bases each). Germline CDR1 is LGHDT and CDR2 is YNNKEL (reference sequence). The length of the CDR3 is 17 residues. The V end was cut by 0 bases, the J end by 2 bases, with 15 bases between. CDR3 sequence (DNA): TGTGCCAGCAGCCAAGATCGATCGGGGACCCCCACAGATACGCAGTATTTT. Translation: CASSQDRSGTPTDTQYF.

The count of this clone is one. This chain uses TRBV5-6 with TRBJ2-5; D gene ambiguous. The germline CDR1 and CDR2 sequences are SGHDT and YYEEEE. The CDR3 is 14 residues long. The V end was cut by 0 bases, the J end by 1 base, with 7 bases between. Written as DNA, the CDR3 is TGTGCCAGCAGCTTGGGTCTAGGCCAAGAGACCCAGTACTTC. As protein: CASSLGLGQETQYF.

V and J are TRBV5-1 and TRBJ1-1; 8 bases align to TRBD1. The CDR3 spans 15 residues. The trim removed 4 bases at V and 0 bases at J, leaving 5 bases unmatched. Germline CDR1 reads SGHRS; CDR2 reads YFSETQ. Here the CDR3 reads CASSVGTGMNTEAFF. The DNA of the CDR3 is TGCGCCAGCAGCGTTGGGACAGGTATGAACACTGAAGCTTTCTTT. Filled out from reference TRBV5-1 and TRBJ1-1, the complete variable domain reads KAGVTQTPRYLIKTRGQQVTLSCSPISGHRSVSWYQQTPGQGLQFLFEYFSETQRNKGNFPGRFSGRQFSNSRSEMNVSTLELGDSALYLCASSVGTGMNTEAFFGQGTRLTVV.

This sequence joins TRBV27 and TRBJ2-3; 8 bases align to TRBD1. Germline CDR1 MNHEY, CDR2 SMNVEV (reference sequence). V was clipped by 5 bases and J by 0 bases; unmatched bases: 7. The CDR3 spans 16 residues. The CDR3 sequence: CASSLRTGTSTDTQYF. The CDR3 nucleotides read TGTGCCAGCAGTCTAAGGACAGGGACTAGCACAGATACGCAGTATTTT.

CDR3 nucleotides: TGTGCCAGCAGTGCTAATAACTATGGCTACACCTTC. This gives the protein CASSANNYGYTF. V usage is TRBV25-1 and J usage is TRBJ1-2; D unclear. Trimming shortened V by 4 bases and J by 1 base, and 4 bases separated the two germline ends. The CDR3 is made up of 12 amino acids. Germline loops: CDR1 MGHDK, CDR2 SYGVNS.

V and J are TRBV2 and TRBJ1-3, with 9 bases lining up with TRBD1. The CDR3 covers 17 residues. Germline V gene lookup returns CDR1 SNHLY and CDR2 FYNNEI. J was trimmed by 0 bases and V by 4 bases; bases with no gene match: 7. This chain's CDR3 is CASSVQGAVLSGNTIYF. CDR3 coding DNA: TGTGCCAGCAGTGTACAGGGGGCCGTCCTCTCTGGAAACACCATATATTTT.

V is TRBV11-3 and J is TRBJ2-7, with TRBD2 matching 11 bases. In germline, CDR1 is SGHNT, CDR2 YENEEA. The CDR3 has 16 amino acids. V lost 5 bases, J lost 1 base, and 7 bases stayed unmatched. The CDR3 loop reads CASSPTSGGVSYEQYF. In DNA, the CDR3 is TGTGCCAGCAGCCCCACTAGCGGGGGTGTTTCCTACGAGCAGTACTTC.

The genes are TRBV6-2 or TRBV6-3 and TRBJ1-6; D is perhaps TRBD1 (5 bases). Germline-derived CDR1 and CDR2 are MNHEY and SVGEGT. Between the trimmed V and J ends, which lost 6 bases and 6 bases, there was a span of 9 bases. The CDR3 sequence is 13 residues long. Written as DNA, the CDR3 is TGTGCCAGCAGCAGACAGACTAATTCACCCCTCCACTTT. Protein product: CASSRQTNSPLHF.